Below, one TCR beta chain is given with its context. TCRdb independently ran MiXCR on the 5' RACE reads; one entry per CDR3 protein. The sample shows 250,000 or so distinct CDR3 sequences, more than 15% of them seen only once. Germline V gene data show CDR1 as SGDLS and CDR2 as YYNGEE. V gave up 4 bases and J gave up 6 bases, with 15 bases separating them. This CDR3 is built from 14 residues. The data were obtained in a study of T-cell memory formation after mild COVID-19. Background on the study: TCR clusters were mostly donor specific.

Specimen: PBMCs or a T cell subset sorted from them (not recorded which). This rearrangement joins TRBV9 to TRBJ2-3; no firm D call. The receptor was derived from a man between 18 and 35 years old who had mild COVID-19 (a few samples of this study predate the infection). Cell type and time point are not known. CDR3 region: CASSPDRLGDTQYF. As DNA, the CDR3 is TGTGCCAGCAGCCCAGATAGACTCGGCGATACGCAGTATTTT.